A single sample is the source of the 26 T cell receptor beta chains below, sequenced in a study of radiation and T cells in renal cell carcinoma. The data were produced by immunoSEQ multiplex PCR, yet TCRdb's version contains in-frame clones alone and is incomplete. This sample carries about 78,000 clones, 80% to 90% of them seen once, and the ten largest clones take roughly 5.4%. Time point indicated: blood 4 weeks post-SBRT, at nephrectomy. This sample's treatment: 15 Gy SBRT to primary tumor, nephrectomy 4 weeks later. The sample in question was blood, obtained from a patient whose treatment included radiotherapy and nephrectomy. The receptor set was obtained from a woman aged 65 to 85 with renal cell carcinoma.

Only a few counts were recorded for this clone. CDR3: CASSPAGGPVETQYF. CDR3 bases: TGTGCCAGCAGCCCAGCGGGGGGGCCAGTGGAGACCCAGTACTTC. The rearrangement joins TRBV7-2 to TRBJ2-5; 10 nucleotides line up with TRBD2. V lost 5 bases to trimming and J lost 5 bases; unmatched junction nucleotides: 8. Germline V gene data show CDR1 as SGHTA and CDR2 as FQGNSA. CDR3 length: 15 amino acids.

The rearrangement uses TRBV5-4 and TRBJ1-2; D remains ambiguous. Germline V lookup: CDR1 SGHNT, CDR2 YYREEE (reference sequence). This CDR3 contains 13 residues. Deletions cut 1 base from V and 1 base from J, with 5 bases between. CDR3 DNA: TGTGCCAGCAGCTTGAGTAGTAACTATGGCTACACCTTC. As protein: CASSLSSNYGYTF.

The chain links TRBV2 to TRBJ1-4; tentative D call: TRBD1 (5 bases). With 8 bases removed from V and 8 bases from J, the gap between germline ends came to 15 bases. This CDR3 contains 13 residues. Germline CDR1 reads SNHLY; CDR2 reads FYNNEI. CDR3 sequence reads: CASAGGGREKLFF. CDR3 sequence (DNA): TGTGCCAGCGCGGGCGGGGGAAGGGAAAAACTGTTTTTT.

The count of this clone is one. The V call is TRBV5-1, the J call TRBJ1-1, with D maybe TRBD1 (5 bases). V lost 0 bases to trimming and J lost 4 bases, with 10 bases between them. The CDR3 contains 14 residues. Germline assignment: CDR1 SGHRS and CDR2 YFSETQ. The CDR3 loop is CASSLGGSITEAFF. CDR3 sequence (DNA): TGCGCCAGCAGCTTGGGGGGCTCTATCACTGAAGCTTTCTTT.

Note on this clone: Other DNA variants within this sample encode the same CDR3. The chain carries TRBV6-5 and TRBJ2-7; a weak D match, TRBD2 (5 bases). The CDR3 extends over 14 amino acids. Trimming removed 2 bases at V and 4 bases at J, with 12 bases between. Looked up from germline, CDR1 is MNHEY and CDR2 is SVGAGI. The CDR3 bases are TGTGCCAGCAGTTACAGGGAGAGGACGTACGAGCAGTACTTC. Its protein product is CASSYRERTYEQYF.

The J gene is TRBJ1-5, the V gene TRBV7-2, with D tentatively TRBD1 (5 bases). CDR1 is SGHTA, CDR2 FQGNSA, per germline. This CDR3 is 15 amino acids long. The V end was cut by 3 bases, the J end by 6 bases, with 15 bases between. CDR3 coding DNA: TGTGCCAGCAGCTTTAGGTCAGGGCCGGGTCAGCCCCAGCATTTT. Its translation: CASSFRSGPGQPQHF.

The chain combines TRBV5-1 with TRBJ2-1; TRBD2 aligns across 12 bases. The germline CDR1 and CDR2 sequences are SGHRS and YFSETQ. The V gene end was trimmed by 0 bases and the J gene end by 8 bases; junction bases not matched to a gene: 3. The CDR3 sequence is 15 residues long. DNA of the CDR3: TGCGCCAGCAGCTTGGCTAGCGGGGGGGCCCATGAGCAGTTCTTC. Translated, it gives CASSLASGGAHEQFF.

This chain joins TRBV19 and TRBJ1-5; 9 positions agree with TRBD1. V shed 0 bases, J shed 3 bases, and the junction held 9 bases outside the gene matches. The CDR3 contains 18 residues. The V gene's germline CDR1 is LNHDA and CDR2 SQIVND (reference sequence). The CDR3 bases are TGTGCCAGTAGTATAGATGGGACAGGGTTGGCAGACAATCAGCCCCAGCATTTT. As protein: CASSIDGTGLADNQPQHF.

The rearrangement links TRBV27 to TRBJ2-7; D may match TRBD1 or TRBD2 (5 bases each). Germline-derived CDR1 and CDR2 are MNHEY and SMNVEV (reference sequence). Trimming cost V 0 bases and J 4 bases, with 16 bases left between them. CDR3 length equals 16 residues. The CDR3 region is CASSLSRTGARYEQYF. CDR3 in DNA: TGTGCCAGCAGTTTATCGCGAACCGGGGCGCGATACGAGCAGTACTTC.

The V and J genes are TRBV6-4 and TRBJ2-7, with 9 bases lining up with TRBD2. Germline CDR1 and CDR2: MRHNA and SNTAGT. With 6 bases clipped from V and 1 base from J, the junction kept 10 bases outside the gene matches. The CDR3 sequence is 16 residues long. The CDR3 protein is CASSAGGGERSYEQYF. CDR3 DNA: TGTGCCAGCAGCGCCGGCGGGGGGGAACGGTCCTACGAGCAGTACTTC.

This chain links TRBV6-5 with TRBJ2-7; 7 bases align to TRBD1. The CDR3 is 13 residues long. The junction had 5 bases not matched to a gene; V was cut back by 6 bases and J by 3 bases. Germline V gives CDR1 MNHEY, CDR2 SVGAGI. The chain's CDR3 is CASSNRGGYEQYF. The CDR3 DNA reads TGTGCCAGCAGCAACAGGGGTGGCTACGAGCAGTACTTC.

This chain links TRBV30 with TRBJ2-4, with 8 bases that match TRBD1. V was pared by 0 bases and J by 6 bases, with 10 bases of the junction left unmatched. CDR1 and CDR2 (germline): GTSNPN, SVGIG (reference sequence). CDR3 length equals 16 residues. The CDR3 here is CAWSVGQGARRNIQYF. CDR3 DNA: TGTGCCTGGAGTGTCGGGCAGGGGGCGCGGAGAAACATTCAGTACTTC.

The CDR3 DNA reads TGTGCCAGCAGTGAAGCATTCTATCAGCCCCAGCATTTT. This encodes CASSEAFYQPQHF. The J gene is TRBJ1-5, the V gene TRBV2; D is undetermined. Between the trimmed V and J ends, which lost 0 bases and 5 bases, there was a span of 5 bases. The CDR3 runs to 13 residues. Germline lookup yields CDR1 SNHLY and CDR2 FYNNEI.

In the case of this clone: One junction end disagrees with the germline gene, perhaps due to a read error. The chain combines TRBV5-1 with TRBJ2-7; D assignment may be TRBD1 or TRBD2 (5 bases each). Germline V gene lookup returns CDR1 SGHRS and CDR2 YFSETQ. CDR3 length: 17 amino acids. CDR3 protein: CVSSGSGSRTKNYEQYF. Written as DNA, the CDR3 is TGCGTCAGCAGCGGATCTGGGTCGAGGACAAAGAACTACGAGCAGTACTTC. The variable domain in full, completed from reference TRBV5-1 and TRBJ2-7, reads KAGVTQTPRYLIKTRGQQVTLSCSPISGHRSVSWYQQTPGQGLQFLFEYFSETQRNKGNFPGRFSGRQFSNSRSEMNVSTLELGDSALYLCVSSGSGSRTKNYEQYFGPGTRLTVT.

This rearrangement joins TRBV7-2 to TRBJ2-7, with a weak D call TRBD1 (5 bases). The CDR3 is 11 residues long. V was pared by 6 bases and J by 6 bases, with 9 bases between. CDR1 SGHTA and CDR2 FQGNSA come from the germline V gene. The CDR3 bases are TGTGCCAGCAGTATAGGGGCCGAGCAGTACTTC. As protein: CASSIGAEQYF.

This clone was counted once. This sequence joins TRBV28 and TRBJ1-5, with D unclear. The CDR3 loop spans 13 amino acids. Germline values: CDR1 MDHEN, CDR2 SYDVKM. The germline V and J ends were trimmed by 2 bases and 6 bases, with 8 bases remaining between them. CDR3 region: CASSLRGPQPQHF. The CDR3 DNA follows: TGTGCCAGCAGTTTACGAGGGCCTCAGCCCCAGCATTTT.

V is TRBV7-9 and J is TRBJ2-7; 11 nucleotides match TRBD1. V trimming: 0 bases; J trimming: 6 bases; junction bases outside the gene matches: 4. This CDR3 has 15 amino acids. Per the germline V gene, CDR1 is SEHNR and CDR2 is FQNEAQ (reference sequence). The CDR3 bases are TGTGCCAGCAGCTTAGCGTCCGGGACAGGGGGCGAGCAGTACTTC. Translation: CASSLASGTGGEQYF.

DNA for the CDR3: TGCGCCAGCAGCCAAGAGCGGGGGAGGGCAGATACGCAGTATTTT. It is translated as CASSQERGRADTQYF. The chain combines TRBV4-1 with TRBJ2-3; 7 bases align to TRBD2. CDR1 is MGHRA, CDR2 YSYEKL, per germline. V was pared by 0 bases and J by 4 bases, with 4 bases of the junction left unmatched. The CDR3 runs to 15 residues.

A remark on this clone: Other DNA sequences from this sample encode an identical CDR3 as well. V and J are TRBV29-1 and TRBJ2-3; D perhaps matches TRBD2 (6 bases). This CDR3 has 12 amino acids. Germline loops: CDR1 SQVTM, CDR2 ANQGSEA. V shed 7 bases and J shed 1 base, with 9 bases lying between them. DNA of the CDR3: TGCAGCGCTAGGGAGGGCACAGATACGCAGTATTTT. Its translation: CSAREGTDTQYF.

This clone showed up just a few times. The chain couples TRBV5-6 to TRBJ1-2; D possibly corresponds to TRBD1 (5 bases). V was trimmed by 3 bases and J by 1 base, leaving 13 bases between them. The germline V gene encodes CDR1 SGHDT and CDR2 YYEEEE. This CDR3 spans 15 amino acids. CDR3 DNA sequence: TGTGCCAGCAGCTCAGACAGAGCCCTTAACTATGGCTACACCTTC. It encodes CASSSDRALNYGYTF.

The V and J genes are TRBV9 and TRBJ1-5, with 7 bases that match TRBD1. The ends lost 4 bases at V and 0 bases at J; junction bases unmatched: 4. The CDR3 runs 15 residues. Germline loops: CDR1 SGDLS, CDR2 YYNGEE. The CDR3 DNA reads TGTGCCAGCAGCTTCTCAGGGGGTAGCAATCAGCCCCAGCATTTT. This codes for CASSFSGGSNQPQHF.

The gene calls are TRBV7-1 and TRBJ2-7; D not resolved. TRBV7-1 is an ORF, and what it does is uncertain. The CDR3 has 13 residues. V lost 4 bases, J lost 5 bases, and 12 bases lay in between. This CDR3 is CASSYGPLDEQYF. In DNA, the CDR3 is TGTGCCAGCAGCTACGGACCCCTCGACGAGCAGTACTTC.

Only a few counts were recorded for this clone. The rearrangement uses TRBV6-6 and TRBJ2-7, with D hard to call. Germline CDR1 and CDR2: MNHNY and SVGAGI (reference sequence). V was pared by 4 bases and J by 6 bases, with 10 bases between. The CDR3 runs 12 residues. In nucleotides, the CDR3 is TGTGCCAGCAGTTCTACCGAAGGCGAGCAGTACTTC. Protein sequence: CASSSTEGEQYF.

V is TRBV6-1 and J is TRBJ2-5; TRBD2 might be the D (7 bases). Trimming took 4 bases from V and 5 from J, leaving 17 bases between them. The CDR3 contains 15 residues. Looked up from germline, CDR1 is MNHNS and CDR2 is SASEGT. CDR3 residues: CASSARGRGAETQYF. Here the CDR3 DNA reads TGTGCCAGCAGTGCCCGGGGCCGGGGGGCGGAGACCCAGTACTTC.

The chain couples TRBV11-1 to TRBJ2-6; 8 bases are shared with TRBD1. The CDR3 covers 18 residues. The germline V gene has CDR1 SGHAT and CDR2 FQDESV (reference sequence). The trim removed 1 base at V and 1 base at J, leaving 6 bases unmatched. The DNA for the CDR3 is TGTGCCAGCAGCTTAGGACAGGGGCCGCCATCTGGGGCCAACGTCCTGACTTTC. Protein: CASSLGQGPPSGANVLTF.

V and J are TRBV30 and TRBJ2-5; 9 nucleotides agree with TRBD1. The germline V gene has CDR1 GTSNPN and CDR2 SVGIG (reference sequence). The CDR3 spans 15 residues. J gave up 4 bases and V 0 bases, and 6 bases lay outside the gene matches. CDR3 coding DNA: TGTGCCTGGAGTGTCCCGACAGGGGGAGGAGAGACCCAGTACTTC. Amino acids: CAWSVPTGGGETQYF.